This T cell receptor beta chain emerged from a study of CD8 T cells in ankylosing spondylitis. General study points: Among TCR beta sequences, a motif of several highly homologous variants appeared characteristic of ankylosing spondylitis blood. Matched ankylosing spondylitis synovial fluid reportedly contained a significantly enriched population of disease-linked clones. Past research had described some motif variants in reactive arthritis synovial fluid and blood. The disease-linked clones had a CD8+ phenotype and low blood frequencies.

This clonotype was counted only a few times. Its target is not known. The CDR3 is 16 residues long. Germline CDR1 is SEHNR and CDR2 is FQNEAQ (reference sequence). The V end was cut by 3 bases, the J end by 0 bases, with 13 bases between. A single record per CDR3 protein comes from TCRdb applying MiXCR to the 5' RACE reads. The repertoire consists of fewer than 250,000 distinct CDR3 sequences, with 25% to 30% occurring once and the leading ten covering about 6.2%. This TCR derives from a male donor with ankylosing spondylitis or in good health (not recorded which). This chain connects TRBV7-9 to TRBJ2-3; tentatively, D is TRBD1 (5 bases). Specimen: blood, either unsorted or a sorted T cell fraction (not recorded which). CDR3 sequence reads: CASSFHLGLSTDTQYF. As DNA, the CDR3 is TGTGCCAGCAGCTTTCACCTGGGGCTGAGCACAGATACGCAGTATTTT.